This T cell receptor beta chain was sequenced in a study of blood T cell repertoires in COVID-19. Original data processing: From reference gene primer amplification, estimates of nucleated cell counts were derived. Sequenced by immunoSEQ multiplex PCR; TCRdb stores in-frame clones only, minus some. V, J and clone size are taken as reported in that table, and D and trimming were inferred from the DNA itself. Among roughly 300,000 clones listed, 90% to 95% were seen once. This clonotype was sampled from a woman aged 25 to 39 with COVID-19, enrolled during active disease. Sequenced: peripheral blood.

The chain's CDR3 is CATSDWGTSGSTDTQYF. The CDR3 nucleotides read TGTGCCACCAGTGATTGGGGGACTAGCGGCAGCACAGATACGCAGTATTTT. The chain is built from TRBV24-1 and TRBJ2-3, with TRBD2 matching over 11 bases. V shed 2 bases, J shed 0 bases, and the junction held 3 bases outside the gene matches. In germline, CDR1 is KGHDR, CDR2 SFDVKD. The CDR3 sequence is 17 residues long.